This T cell receptor (beta chain) comes out of a study of metastatic and nonmetastatic thyroid tumors. Study conclusions and caveats: Across blood and tumor, TCR beta diversity in malignant thyroid tumors was reportedly significantly higher than in benign nodules.

TCRdb re-analyzed the PCR reads using MiXCR. The data hold 60,000 to 75,000 clones, with roughly 4% observed a single time. Treatment of any kind had been given to no patient before thyroid surgery. Note on this clone: Its cognate antigen is unknown.

There are 16 residues in the CDR3. Germline V gene lookup returns CDR1 GTSNPN and CDR2 SVGIG (reference sequence). The trim removed 4 bases at V and 2 bases at J, leaving 8 bases unmatched. The chain carries TRBV30 and TRBJ2-3, with TRBD1 identical over 11 bases. The clonotype comes from a female donor with papillary thyroid cancer or a benign thyroid nodule (not recorded which). Some clones in this sample may be carry-over from other donors' samples. Material: blood. The CDR3 sequence: CAWTLGTGGLTDTQYF. The CDR3 coding sequence is TGTGCCTGGACTCTCGGGACAGGGGGGCTCACAGATACGCAGTATTTT.